This passage covers 25 T cell receptor beta chains from one sample sequenced in a study of shared clonotypes between healthy human individuals. Measured with immunoSEQ multiplex PCR; TCRdb has only the in-frame clones, and not every one. The sample lists millions of clones; roughly 93% were seen once. The sequenced sample consisted of naive CD4+ T cells from PBMCs. Subset here: CD45RA+ positively selected. These receptors originate from a man younger than 35 in good health. Some clones in this sample may be carry-over from other donors' samples.

The J gene is TRBJ1-5, the V gene TRBV28, with a tentative D call TRBD1 (5 bases). Germline CDR1 MDHEN, CDR2 SYDVKM. Trimming stripped 7 bases from V and 7 bases from J, with 17 bases between. The CDR3 is 14 residues long. In nucleotides, the CDR3 is TGTGCCAGCACCCCTTGGGGGAAGGGACAGCCCCAGCATTTT. Its protein is CASTPWGKGQPQHF.

Here the CDR3 reads CASSWTAYQETQYF. In DNA form, the CDR3 reads TGTGCCAGCTCTTGGACAGCTTACCAAGAGACCCAGTACTTC. The chain employs TRBV6-6 and TRBJ2-5; tentatively, D is TRBD1 (6 bases). The CDR3 runs 14 residues. In germline, CDR1 is MNHNY, CDR2 SVGAGI (reference sequence). The ends were cut back, 8 bases at V and 0 bases at J, with 13 bases in the middle.

As concerns this clone: Other nucleotide sequences in the sample specify the same CDR3. The chain links TRBV5-1 to TRBJ1-1; D remains ambiguous. Germline V lookup: CDR1 SGHRS, CDR2 YFSETQ. V shed 0 bases and J shed 1 base, with 7 bases lying between them. This CDR3 is 14 amino acids long. The CDR3 DNA follows: TGCGCCAGCAGCTTGGAGGGTGGGAACACTGAAGCTTTCTTT. It codes for CASSLEGGNTEAFF.

The J gene is TRBJ2-1, the V gene TRBV2; D assignment may be TRBD1 or TRBD2 (5 bases each). The V and J ends lost 6 bases and 9 bases respectively, with 15 bases between them. CDR1 is SNHLY and CDR2 is FYNNEI in the germline V gene. This CDR3 contains 13 residues. CDR3 sequence: CASRGDQPGEQFF. The CDR3 region has the DNA TGTGCCAGCAGGGGGGACCAGCCTGGTGAGCAGTTCTTC.

As concerns this clone: This specimen includes other DNA sequences encoding the same CDR3. The chain links TRBV10-3 to TRBJ2-7; D not resolved. The CDR3 contains 12 residues. The germline gives CDR1 ENHRY, CDR2 SYGVKD. The V and J ends lost 6 bases and 0 bases respectively, with 6 bases between them. CDR3 nucleotide sequence: TGTGCCATCAGCGAAGGCTCCTACGAGCAGTACTTC. It translates to CAISEGSYEQYF.

This chain joins TRBV28 and TRBJ2-5; 8 nucleotides agree with TRBD2. This CDR3 has 14 residues. CDR1 MDHEN and CDR2 SYDVKM come from the germline V gene. J lost 5 bases, V lost 7 bases, and 9 bases had no gene match. The DNA for the CDR3 is TGTGCCAGCACCCGGGGGGGGGCTGGGGAGACCCAGTACTTC. Encoded protein: CASTRGGAGETQYF.

V usage is TRBV18 and J usage is TRBJ2-2; no clear D. Trimming stripped 1 base from V and 9 bases from J, with 9 bases between. Germline CDR1 is KGHSH and CDR2 is LQKENI. The CDR3 is 13 amino acids. The CDR3 sequence is CASSPRAARELFF. The CDR3 region has the DNA TGTGCCAGCTCACCACGGGCCGCCAGGGAGCTGTTTTTT. The variable domain in full, with the rest retrieved from reference TRBV18 and TRBJ2-2, is NAGVMQNPRHLVRRRGQEARLRCSPMKGHSHVYWYRQLPEEGLKFMVYLQKENIIDESGMPKERFSAEFPKEGPSILRIQQVVRGDSAAYFCASSPRAARELFFGEGSRLTVL.

In regard to this clone: This sample includes further DNA sequences coding for the same CDR3. V usage is TRBV7-9 and J usage is TRBJ1-1; 8 nucleotides line up with TRBD1. Per the germline V gene, CDR1 is SEHNR and CDR2 is FQNEAQ (reference sequence). This CDR3 is built from 13 residues. With 5 bases clipped from V and 3 bases from J, the junction kept 2 bases outside the gene matches. The CDR3 is CASSQQGDTEAFF. The CDR3 DNA reads TGTGCCAGCAGCCAACAGGGGGACACTGAAGCTTTCTTT.

This rearrangement joins TRBV5-4 to TRBJ1-2; tentative D call: TRBD1 (6 bases). Per germline, CDR1 SGHNT and CDR2 YYREEE (reference sequence). This CDR3 contains 16 residues. V lost 3 bases, J lost 11 bases, and 26 bases lay in between. CDR3 loop: CASSWTLNLRGLGYTF. The CDR3 DNA sequence: TGTGCCAGCAGCTGGACCTTAAACCTCAGGGGATTGGGTTACACCTTC. Variable domain in full (rest from reference TRBV5-4 and TRBJ1-2): ETGVTQSPTHLIKTRGQQVTLRCSSQSGHNTVSWYQQALGQGPQFIFQYYREEENGRGNFPPRFSGLQFPNYSSELNVNALELDDSALYLCASSWTLNLRGLGYTFGSGTRLTVV.

This chain links TRBV5-1 with TRBJ2-6, with D perhaps TRBD1 (6 bases). The ends were cut back, 5 bases at V and 4 bases at J, with 13 bases in the middle. This CDR3 comprises 15 residues. Germline V lookup: CDR1 SGHRS, CDR2 YFSETQ. The CDR3 DNA sequence: TGCGCCAGCAGAATAACAGGGCTCGGGGCCAACGTCCTGACTTTC. Amino acid sequence: CASRITGLGANVLTF.

The sample holds one count of this clone. The CDR3 loop reads CASSFRDSSYEQYF. In DNA, the CDR3 is TGTGCCAGCAGCTTCCGGGACAGCTCCTACGAGCAGTACTTC. The rearrangement joins TRBV7-6 to TRBJ2-7; 7 bases match TRBD1. Germline assignment: CDR1 SGHVS and CDR2 FNYEAQ. With V trimmed by 3 bases and J by 0 bases, 2 bases remained unmatched. The CDR3 runs to 14 residues.

The V call is TRBV5-4, the J call TRBJ2-3; weak D call: TRBD1 (6 bases). V was shortened by 4 bases and J by 0 bases, with 12 bases between the two germline ends. Germline V gene sequence: CDR1 SGHNT, CDR2 YYREEE (reference sequence). The CDR3 consists of 15 residues. The DNA for the CDR3 is TGTGCCAGCAGCCCTGACAGGTCTAGCACAGATACGCAGTATTTT. It translates to CASSPDRSSTDTQYF. Supplemented by reference TRBV5-4 and TRBJ2-3, the full variable domain reads ETGVTQSPTHLIKTRGQQVTLRCSSQSGHNTVSWYQQALGQGPQFIFQYYREEENGRGNFPPRFSGLQFPNYSSELNVNALELDDSALYLCASSPDRSSTDTQYFGPGTRLTVL.

The genes are TRBV2 and TRBJ2-1; 7 positions match TRBD1. Germline assignment: CDR1 SNHLY and CDR2 FYNNEI. V dropped 7 bases and J dropped 5; count of bases not matched to a gene: 8. The CDR3 has 14 residues. CDR3 bases: TGTGCCAGCAATACAGGGGAACTCGACAATGAGCAGTTCTTC. Translation: CASNTGELDNEQFF.

The rearrangement links TRBV27 to TRBJ2-1; D remains unclear. The CDR3 runs 14 residues. V lost 7 bases and J 6 bases, leaving 16 bases between the germline ends. Germline V CDR1 and CDR2: MNHEY, SMNVEV (reference sequence). The CDR3, as DNA: TGTGCCAGCATTCCCAGCGTGACGCGCAATGAGCAGTTCTTC. Its protein is CASIPSVTRNEQFF.

This chain joins TRBV9 and TRBJ2-5, with 8 bases fitting TRBD2. Germline CDR1 and CDR2: SGDLS and YYNGEE. V lost 3 bases to trimming and J lost 1 base; unmatched junction nucleotides: 11. The CDR3 contains 17 residues. CDR3 amino acids: CASSAGIAGPGQETQYF. In nucleotides, the CDR3 is TGTGCCAGCAGCGCTGGAATAGCGGGGCCAGGCCAAGAGACCCAGTACTTC.

The chain is built from TRBV7-3 and TRBJ1-6; tentative D call: TRBD1 (6 bases). The CDR3 sequence is 14 residues long. Looked up from germline, CDR1 is SGHTA and CDR2 is FQGTGA. The V and J ends lost 5 bases and 7 bases respectively, with 12 bases between them. This chain's CDR3 is CASSAQGANSPLHF. CDR3 DNA: TGTGCCAGCAGCGCACAGGGCGCCAATTCACCCCTCCACTTT.

The V gene is TRBV5-4, the J gene TRBJ2-7, with 12 bases lining up with TRBD2. V lost 4 bases to trimming and J lost 1 base; unmatched junction nucleotides: 15. In germline, CDR1 is SGHNT, CDR2 YYREEE (reference sequence). CDR3 length: 19 residues. In DNA form, the CDR3 reads TGTGCCAGCAGCCACAGACTAGCGGGGGATCCTCGGGTTTCCTACGAGCAGTACTTC. Amino acid sequence: CASSHRLAGDPRVSYEQYF.

V usage is TRBV25-1 and J usage is TRBJ1-1; D uncertain. This CDR3 spans 12 amino acids. The V end lost 4 bases, the J end lost 12 bases, and 15 bases lay between the germline ends. CDR1 and CDR2 from the germline V gene are MGHDK and SYGVNS. The CDR3 nucleotides are TGTGCCAGCAGTGGGCAGTTGGGAGTTCCTTTCTTT. Encoded protein: CASSGQLGVPFF.

The chain links TRBV2 to TRBJ2-1; D may be TRBD2 (6 bases). V was cut by 4 bases and J by 2 bases, with 9 bases left in between. The CDR3 is made up of 14 amino acids. From germline, CDR1 is SNHLY and CDR2 FYNNEI. The CDR3 coding sequence is TGTGCCAGCAGTGGGGACTTGACCTACAATGAGCAGTTCTTC. It translates to CASSGDLTYNEQFF.

V is TRBV29-1 and J is TRBJ1-2; D not resolved. Trimming removed 8 bases from V and 5 bases from J, with 6 bases in between. The V gene's germline CDR1 is SQVTM and CDR2 ANQGSEA. This CDR3 comprises 9 residues. The CDR3 DNA is TGCAGCCCGGCTTATGGCTACACCTTC. This gives the protein CSPAYGYTF.

The J gene is TRBJ1-1, the V gene TRBV19, with no clear D. The CDR3 has 11 residues. Germline V gene sequence: CDR1 LNHDA, CDR2 SQIVND (reference sequence). V was cut by 9 bases and J by 1 base, with 6 bases left in between. The CDR3 is CASAQNTEAFF. CDR3 DNA: TGTGCCAGCGCCCAGAACACTGAAGCTTTCTTT.

V usage is TRBV4-1 and J usage is TRBJ1-5; the D gene is possibly TRBD1 (5 bases). Trimming took off 0 bases at V and 6 bases at J, with 27 bases between the two ends. Germline values: CDR1 MGHRA, CDR2 YSYEKL. The CDR3 contains 20 residues. CDR3 nucleotide sequence: TGCGCCAGCAGCCAAGACCTGACAGACCCCAGCGCGTGGAATAGTCAGCCCCAGCATTTT. Translation: CASSQDLTDPSAWNSQPQHF.

The J gene is TRBJ2-1, the V gene TRBV28; 9 bases align to TRBD2. The CDR3 consists of 15 residues. Germline V lookup: CDR1 MDHEN, CDR2 SYDVKM. The V and J ends lost 5 bases and 4 bases, in that order; junction bases with no gene match: 6. The DNA of the CDR3 is TGTGCCAGCAGTCAGAGCGGGAGGCCGTACAATGAGCAGTTCTTC. It is translated as CASSQSGRPYNEQFF.

The V call is TRBV28, the J call TRBJ1-5, with D unclear. This CDR3 spans 15 amino acids. In germline, CDR1 is MDHEN, CDR2 SYDVKM. The V gene lost 3 bases and the J gene lost 3 bases, with 12 bases spanning the gap. The CDR3 loop reads CASSLSSRFNQPQHF. In DNA, the CDR3 is TGTGCCAGCAGTTTGTCCAGCAGATTCAATCAGCCCCAGCATTTT.

This sequence joins TRBV7-2 and TRBJ1-2; D remains ambiguous. The CDR3 is made up of 12 amino acids. Germline V gene sequence: CDR1 SGHTA, CDR2 FQGNSA. The V gene lost 3 bases and the J gene lost 12 bases, with 14 bases spanning the gap. The CDR3 region is CASSLSPSRDTF. In DNA, the CDR3 is TGTGCCAGCAGCTTGAGTCCTTCGCGGGACACCTTC.